This T cell receptor beta chain originates from a study of vaccination and CD4 T cells after COVID-19. Overall study context: Post-COVID draws followed diagnosis by a median roughly 93 days (range 35 to 161).

Treatment indicated: roughly nine-day PBMC culture with coronavirus spike peptide pools or control peptides (ViraFEST assay). At the Johns Hopkins FTIC core, DNA taken from cultured CD4+ T cells was sequenced by way of the Oncomine TCR Beta short-read assay. MiXCR was run by TCRdb on the PCR reads, yielding one entry per CDR3 protein. Counted here are 13,000 to 15,000 distinct CDR3 sequences, 40% occurring once; the ten biggest clones make up about 10%. This CDR3 has 14 residues. V lost 4 bases and J lost 8; bases outside the gene matches: 9. Germline assignment: CDR1 MGHRA and CDR2 YSYEKL. Points on this clonotype: No antigen is known for it.

What was sequenced was CD4+ T cells from blood, cultured in vitro. This sequence joins TRBV4-1 and TRBJ1-2; TRBD1 matches 8 bases. The source of this sequence is a human donor who had recovered from COVID-19. Written as DNA, the CDR3 is TGCGCCAGCAGCCCCCCCGGACAGGGTGGCGGCTACACCTTC. Amino acids: CASSPPGQGGGYTF.